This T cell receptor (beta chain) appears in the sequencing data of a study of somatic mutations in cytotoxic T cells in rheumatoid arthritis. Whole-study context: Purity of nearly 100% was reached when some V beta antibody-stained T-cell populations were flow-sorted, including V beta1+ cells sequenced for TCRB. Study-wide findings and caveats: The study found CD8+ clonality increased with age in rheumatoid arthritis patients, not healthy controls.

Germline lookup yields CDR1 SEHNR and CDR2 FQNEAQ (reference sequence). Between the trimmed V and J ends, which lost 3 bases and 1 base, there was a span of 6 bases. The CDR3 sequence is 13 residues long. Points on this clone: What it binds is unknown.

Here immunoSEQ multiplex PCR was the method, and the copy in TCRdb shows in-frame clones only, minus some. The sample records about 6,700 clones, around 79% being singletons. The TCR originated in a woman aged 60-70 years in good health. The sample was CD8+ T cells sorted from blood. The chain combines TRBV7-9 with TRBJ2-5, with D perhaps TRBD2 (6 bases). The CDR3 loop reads CASSFGGQETQYF. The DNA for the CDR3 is TGTGCCAGCAGCTTCGGGGGCCAAGAGACCCAGTACTTC.